What follows are 19 T cell receptor beta chains derived from one specimen sequenced in a study of molecular identifiers for immune sequencing clone quantification. TCRdb re-derived calls from the PCR reads in MiXCR, one entry per CDR3 protein. The table lists 460,000 or so distinct CDR3 sequences, about a quarter of them singletons. The sequenced sample was naive CD8+ T cells from blood, with Jurkat cell RNA spiked in. Subset specified: FACS-sorted CD8+CD4-CCR7+CD45RA+ naive T cells. These receptor sequences come from a human donor in good health. Some libraries in this study had Jurkat cell RNA spiked in.

The sample holds a few counts of this clonotype. The V gene is TRBV2, the J gene TRBJ2-7; TRBD1 might be the D (6 bases). Germline CDR1 is SNHLY and CDR2 is FYNNEI. V lost 4 bases to trimming and J lost 2 bases, with 12 bases between them. There are 14 residues in the CDR3. The CDR3 sequence is CASSGGDTTYEQYF. The CDR3, as DNA: TGTGCCAGCAGTGGAGGGGACACCACCTACGAGCAGTACTTC.

The V call is TRBV20-1, the J call TRBJ1-1, with a possible D match to TRBD1 (5 bases). Trimming took off 0 bases at V and 4 bases at J, with 9 bases between the two ends. Germline-derived CDR1 and CDR2 are DFQATT and SNEGSKA (reference sequence). There are 13 residues in the CDR3. CDR3: CSARDGGFTEAFF. The CDR3 region has the DNA TGCAGTGCTAGAGATGGGGGATTCACTGAAGCTTTCTTT.

This clonotype was seen many times. The chain recombines TRBV29-1 with TRBJ2-7, with TRBD1 matching over 7 bases. V dropped 6 bases and J dropped 3; count of bases not matched to a gene: 11. This CDR3 comprises 14 residues. Per germline, CDR1 SQVTM and CDR2 ANQGSEA. The CDR3 DNA is TGCAGCGTGGTGCGCTGGGACAGCCACTACGAGCAGTACTTC. Encoded protein: CSVVRWDSHYEQYF.

With respect to this clonotype: A much larger clone differs by one base, so this may be a read error. The chain combines TRBV5-1 with TRBJ2-5; TRBD1 matches at 7 bases. This CDR3 is built from 16 residues. J lost 5 bases, V lost 0 bases, and 10 bases had no gene match. Germline lookup yields CDR1 SGHRS and CDR2 YFSETQ. DNA for the CDR3: TGCGCCAGCAGCTTGGCCGAGGGGGCCTCTGCGGAGACCCAGTACTTC. Its translation is CASSLAEGASAETQYF.

This clonotype was recorded only once. The V and J genes are TRBV27 and TRBJ2-3; 7 bases fit TRBD2. The V gene's germline CDR1 is MNHEY and CDR2 SMNVEV (reference sequence). V lost 5 bases to trimming and J lost 6 bases; unmatched junction nucleotides: 11. The CDR3 is made up of 15 amino acids. CDR3 region: CASSPSGTMADTQYF. CDR3 DNA: TGTGCCAGCAGTCCATCCGGGACTATGGCTGATACGCAGTATTTT.

This clonotype was detected a few times. The chain recombines TRBV11-2 with TRBJ2-3; 8 nucleotides line up with TRBD1. The CDR3 runs to 21 residues. The germline CDR1 and CDR2 sequences are SGHAT and FQNNGV. Trimming at V came to 3 bases and at J to 1 base, leaving 21 bases not matched to a gene. CDR3 coding DNA: TGTGCCAGCAGCTTCTTCCCTTACGGACAGGGTAGGGGTTTGGGCACAGATACGCAGTATTTT. It is translated as CASSFFPYGQGRGLGTDTQYF.

This clonotype was observed many times. V gene TRBV27 combines with J gene TRBJ2-7; no firm D call. Germline V CDR1 and CDR2: MNHEY, SMNVEV (reference sequence). The V end lost 3 bases, the J end lost 3 bases, and 9 bases lay between the germline ends. The CDR3 extends over 13 amino acids. CDR3 DNA: TGTGCCAGCAGTTTCGCCAGCCACTACGAGCAGTACTTC. Protein: CASSFASHYEQYF.

The sample holds a few counts of this clonotype. The J gene is TRBJ2-7, the V gene TRBV9; 8 bases match TRBD2. CDR3 length equals 15 residues. The J segment lost 4 bases and the V segment lost 4 bases, leaving 10 bases of the junction unmatched. The germline CDR1 and CDR2 sequences are SGDLS and YYNGEE. In DNA form, the CDR3 reads TGTGCCAGCAGCCCTCGGTGGACTAGCAGTTACGAGCAGTACTTC. Amino acids: CASSPRWTSSYEQYF.

This sequence joins TRBV5-1 and TRBJ2-1; tentatively, D is TRBD1 (7 bases). The CDR3 totals 14 residues. V was shortened by 4 bases and J by 7 bases, with 15 bases between the two germline ends. Germline values: CDR1 SGHRS, CDR2 YFSETQ. The DNA of the CDR3 is TGCGCCAGCAGCCCGGGGGACAGAGGAAATGAGCAGTTCTTC. The encoded protein is CASSPGDRGNEQFF.

This clonotype was picked up a small number of times. The chain uses TRBV4-3 and TRBJ1-2; possible D gene TRBD1, 5 bases. The CDR3 has 16 residues. The V end was cut by 4 bases, the J end by 3 bases, with 18 bases between. Germline loops: CDR1 LGHNA, CDR2 YSLEER. CDR3 residues: CASSRSRDSGDYGYTF. The CDR3 DNA reads TGCGCCAGCAGCCGGAGCCGAGACAGTGGGGACTATGGCTACACCTTC.

Points on this clonotype: A read error may be the cause here, since a much bigger clone is one base away. This sequence joins TRBV29-1 and TRBJ1-3; possibly TRBD1 for D (5 bases). Germline V gene sequence: CDR1 SQVTM, CDR2 ANQGSEA. This CDR3 comprises 12 residues. DNA of the CDR3: TGCAGCGGGAGGGGCTCTGGAAGCACCATATATTTT. This translates into CSGRGSGSTIYF.

This clonotype has ten or more counts. The CDR3 sequence is CASSLGGDNEKLFF. In nucleotides, the CDR3 is TGTGCCAGCAGCTTAGGGGGGGATAATGAAAAACTGTTTTTT. The V call is TRBV7-6, the J call TRBJ1-4; perhaps TRBD1 as D (5 bases). Germline loops: CDR1 SGHVS, CDR2 FNYEAQ. Trimming pared 1 base from V and 4 bases from J, leaving 7 bases between. The CDR3 sequence is 14 residues long.

This clonotype was observed at least ten times. This chain connects TRBV6-2 or TRBV6-3 to TRBJ1-5; D is unclear. Trimming pared 1 base from V and 0 bases from J, leaving 13 bases between. CDR1 and CDR2 from the germline V gene are MNHEY and SVGEGT. This CDR3 contains 17 residues. CDR3 nucleotides: TGTGCCAGCAGTTACTTATATCTATCCGATAGCAATCAGCCCCAGCATTTT. Translation gives CASSYLYLSDSNQPQHF.

The chain has TRBV13 and TRBJ2-1; D may correspond to TRBD1 or TRBD2 (5 bases each). Germline CDR1 PRHDT, CDR2 FYEKMQ (reference sequence). The CDR3 length is 13 residues. Trimming pared 5 bases from V and 4 bases from J, leaving 9 bases between. The CDR3 DNA sequence: TGTGCCAGCAGCGAGGGACGGTACAATGAGCAGTTCTTC. This translates into CASSEGRYNEQFF.

This clonotype was counted many times. The CDR3 here is CSAGDTDTQYF. CDR3 in DNA: TGCAGCGCAGGGGACACAGATACGCAGTATTTT. This rearrangement joins TRBV29-1 to TRBJ2-3, with D maybe TRBD1 (6 bases). This CDR3 region has 11 residues. Looked up from germline, CDR1 is SQVTM and CDR2 is ANQGSEA. V lost 7 bases and J 2 bases, leaving 7 bases between the germline ends.

This clonotype was detected a few times. The chain combines TRBV11-2 with TRBJ2-7, with 9 bases that match TRBD2. Per the germline V gene, CDR1 is SGHAT and CDR2 is FQNNGV. The CDR3 has 15 amino acids. Germline trimming cut 4 bases from V and 3 bases from J; bases unmatched to any gene: 7. Here the CDR3 reads CASSSPGSGSYEQYF. The CDR3 nucleotides are TGTGCCAGCAGCTCGCCCGGTAGCGGGAGCTACGAGCAGTACTTC.

This clonotype was counted a few times. The CDR3 DNA reads as TGTGCCAGCCGTCCGGGTCGCGCTCTTATCTCCTACGAGCAGTACTTC. Translated: CASRPGRALISYEQYF. The rearrangement uses TRBV28 and TRBJ2-7; the D is unclear. The germline V gene has CDR1 MDHEN and CDR2 SYDVKM. This CDR3 is built from 16 residues. V lost 8 bases and J 0 bases, leaving 20 bases between the germline ends.

The chain has TRBV28 and TRBJ2-1; D not resolved. In germline, CDR1 is MDHEN, CDR2 SYDVKM. The CDR3 totals 14 residues. V was pared by 3 bases and J by 1 base, with 7 bases between. CDR3 protein: CASSFRNSYNEQFF. The CDR3 DNA sequence: TGTGCCAGCAGTTTCCGGAATTCCTACAATGAGCAGTTCTTC.

The chain employs TRBV6-2 or TRBV6-3 and TRBJ2-7, with 7 bases that match TRBD2. Germline V lookup: CDR1 MNHEY, CDR2 SVGEGT. The length of the CDR3 is 15 residues. V shed 1 base, J shed 3 bases, and the junction held 6 bases outside the gene matches. This chain's CDR3 is CASSYLPGGFYEQYF. In DNA form, the CDR3 reads TGTGCCAGCAGTTACTTGCCGGGAGGATTCTACGAGCAGTACTTC.